These T cell receptor beta chains were read from a single sample in a study of OX40 agonist ivuxolimab in advanced cancers. Assay: immunoSEQ multiplex PCR; the TCRdb copy retains only in-frame clones and omits some. The repertoire has 56,000 or so clones, roughly 80% of them found once; the top ten carry approximately 4.1%. The material sequenced was CD4+ or CD8+ T cells sorted from blood, taken in a trial of the OX40 agonist ivuxolimab. Source of these receptors: an adult with an advanced solid tumor such as melanoma, head and neck, liver or kidney cancer. Both conserved end residues are part of each CDR3. A D gene is named only where the DNA matches it firmly. Rows give clone size only sometimes, using once, few, many, or a class for an expanded clone.

clone_size d_call j_call v_call cdr3_aa cdr3_nt
. . TRBJ2-5 TRBV18 CASSTGAQETQYF TGTGCCAGCTCCACCGGGGCCCAAGAGACCCAGTACTTC
. . TRBJ1-2 TRBV6-1 CANLYNYHGYTF TGTGCCAACCTGTACAATTATCATGGCTACACCTTC
. . TRBJ1-3 TRBV2 CASSGGFNLPGNTIYF TGTGCCAGCAGTGGTGGGTTCAACCTCCCTGGAAACACCATATATTTT
. TRBD1 TRBJ1-4 TRBV9 CASSPGAGGRLREKLFF TGTGCCAGCAGCCCGGGGGCAGGGGGAAGGTTGCGGGAAAAACTGTTTTTT
. . TRBJ2-1 TRBV7-2 CASSFPRGSSYNEQFF TGTGCCAGCAGCTTCCCGAGGGGGAGCTCCTACAATGAGCAGTTCTTC
. TRBD1 TRBJ2-2 TRBV7-2 CASSSTGQHTGELFF TGTGCCAGCAGCTCGACGGGACAGCATACCGGGGAGCTGTTTTTT
. TRBD1 TRBJ2-7 TRBV19 CASSNGGQGAYEQYF TGTGCCAGTAGTAATGGGGGACAGGGGGCCTACGAGCAGTACTTC
. TRBD2 TRBJ2-3 TRBV30 CAWRAGGTDTQYF TGTGCCTGGAGAGCGGGGGGAACAGATACGCAGTATTTT
few . TRBJ1-5 TRBV10-3 CAISESIGGGVQPQHF TGTGCCATCAGTGAGTCGATCGGGGGCGGCGTTCAGCCCCAGCATTTT
. . TRBJ2-5 TRBV6-5 CASSYSDPPETQYF TGTGCCAGCAGTTACTCGGACCCGCCCGAGACCCAGTACTTC
. . TRBJ1-6 TRBV19 CATRGLPNSPLHF TGTGCCACCCGGGGCCTTCCTAATTCACCCCTCCACTTT
. . TRBJ2-7 TRBV28 CASSFYAISGTITYEQYF TGTGCCAGCAGTTTCTATGCAATTTCCGGGACCATTACCTACGAGCAGTACTTC
. . TRBJ1-1 TRBV19 CASKGGGGNTEAFF TGTGCCAGTAAGGGGGGAGGCGGGAACACTGAAGCTTTCTTT
. TRBD2 TRBJ2-5 TRBV28 CASISGGGQETQYF TGTGCCAGTATAAGCGGGGGAGGGCAAGAGACCCAGTACTTC
. . TRBJ2-7 TRBV6-1 CASRAGGGVYEQYF TGTGCCAGCAGAGCCGGGGGCGGGGTTTACGAGCAGTACTTC
. . TRBJ1-1 TRBV4-1 CASSQDGSRVTEAFF TGCGCCAGCAGCCAAGATGGGTCGCGGGTCACTGAAGCTTTCTTT
few . TRBJ1-2 TRBV6-5 CASNEGTNYGYTF TGTGCCAGCAATGAGGGCACAAACTATGGCTACACCTTC
. TRBD1 TRBJ1-2 TRBV6-1 CASTGGQGAGGYTF TGTGCCAGCACTGGGGGGCAGGGGGCCGGTGGCTACACCTTC
. . TRBJ2-3 TRBV7-3 CASSQGPEDTQYF TGTGCCAGCAGCCAGGGACCGGAAGATACGCAGTATTTT
. TRBD1 TRBJ2-2 TRBV7-3 CASSLSPGQRFGELFF TGTGCCAGCAGCTTATCACCGGGACAGAGGTTCGGGGAGCTGTTTTTT
. TRBD1 TRBJ2-7 TRBV7-2 CASSQDRAAGYEQYF TGTGCCAGCAGCCAGGACAGGGCAGCCGGGTACGAGCAGTACTTC